Shown below are 6 T cell receptor beta chains from a single sample sequenced in a study of blood T cell repertoires in COVID-19. Profiling relied on immunoSEQ multiplex PCR, and the TCRdb table lists in-frame clones only, not all of them. The profile shows over 150,000 clones, 83% of them singletons. The specimen sequenced was peripheral blood. All receptors come from a woman aged 70-85 years with COVID-19, enrolled during active disease.

V usage is TRBV6-4 and J usage is TRBJ1-2; a weak D match, TRBD1 (6 bases). Germline CDR1 reads MRHNA; CDR2 reads SNTAGT. V lost 7 bases to trimming and J lost 8 bases, with 32 bases between them. CDR3 size: 18 residues. CDR3 region: CASTSREGDHAAWEGYTF. The CDR3 nucleotides read TGTGCCAGCACCTCTCGGGAGGGGGACCACGCGGCGTGGGAAGGCTACACCTTC.

This clone appeared once. This rearrangement joins TRBV7-9 to TRBJ2-2, with 9 bases aligning to TRBD1. Germline CDR1 is SEHNR and CDR2 is FQNEAQ (reference sequence). The trim removed 2 bases at V and 6 bases at J, leaving 4 bases unmatched. The CDR3 has 15 amino acids. Here the CDR3 reads CASSLTGGKAGELFF. DNA of the CDR3: TGTGCCAGCAGCTTAACAGGGGGCAAGGCCGGGGAGCTGTTTTTT.

The gene calls are TRBV7-2 and TRBJ1-2; TRBD1 is a possible D gene (6 bases). V was shortened by 8 bases and J by 7 bases, with 11 bases between the two germline ends. The CDR3 extends over 11 amino acids. CDR1 and CDR2 from the germline V gene are SGHTA and FQGNSA. CDR3 nucleotide sequence: TGTGCCAGCTCCTCAGGGGCTGGCTACACCTTC. Translation: CASSSGAGYTF. Drawing the rest from reference TRBV7-2 and TRBJ1-2, the complete variable domain is GAGVSQSPSNKVTEKGKDVELRCDPISGHTALYWYRQSLGQGLEFLIYFQGNSAPDKSGLPSDRFSAERTGGSVSTLTIQRTQQEDSAVYLCASSSGAGYTFGSGTRLTVV.

The chain employs TRBV29-1 and TRBJ2-1, with 11 bases lining up with TRBD2. Trimming took 6 bases from V and 7 from J; bases not matched to a gene: 14. The CDR3 contains 16 residues. Germline V gives CDR1 SQVTM, CDR2 ANQGSEA. As DNA, the CDR3 is TGCAGCGTCCCCCTAAGTTGGGCTAGCGGGAGGAATGAGCAGTTCTTC. Its translation: CSVPLSWASGRNEQFF.

This CDR3 is CASSPLDSTDTQYF. The CDR3 coding sequence is TGTGCCAGCTCACCACTGGACAGTACAGATACGCAGTATTTT. V and J are TRBV18 and TRBJ2-3, with D perhaps matching TRBD1 (6 bases). Germline V gene lookup returns CDR1 KGHSH and CDR2 LQKENI. The CDR3 runs 14 residues. V was trimmed by 1 base and J by 3 bases, leaving 8 bases between them.

The gene calls are TRBV6-2 or TRBV6-3 and TRBJ2-1; unclear D gene. Trimming stripped 0 bases from V and 10 bases from J, with 4 bases between. The CDR3 is 11 residues long. The germline V gene has CDR1 MNHEY and CDR2 SVGEGT. Here the CDR3 DNA reads TGTGCCAGCAGTTACTCCGGGGAGCAGTTCTTC. Its translation is CASSYSGEQFF.